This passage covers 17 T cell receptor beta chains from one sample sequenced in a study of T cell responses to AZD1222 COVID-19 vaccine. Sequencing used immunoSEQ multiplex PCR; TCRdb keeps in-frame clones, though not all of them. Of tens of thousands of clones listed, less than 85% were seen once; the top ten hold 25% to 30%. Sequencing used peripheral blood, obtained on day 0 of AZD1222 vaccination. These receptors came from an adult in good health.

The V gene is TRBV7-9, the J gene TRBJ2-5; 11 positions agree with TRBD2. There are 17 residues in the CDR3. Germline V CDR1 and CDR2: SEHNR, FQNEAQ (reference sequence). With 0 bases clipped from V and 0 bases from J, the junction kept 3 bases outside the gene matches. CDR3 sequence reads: CASSLASSGRDQETQYF. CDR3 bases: TGTGCCAGCAGCTTAGCCAGTAGCGGGAGGGACCAAGAGACCCAGTACTTC.

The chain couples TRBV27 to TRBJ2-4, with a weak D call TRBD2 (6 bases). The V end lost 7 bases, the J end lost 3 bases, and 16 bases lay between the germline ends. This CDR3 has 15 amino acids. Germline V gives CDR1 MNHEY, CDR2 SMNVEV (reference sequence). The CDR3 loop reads CASNPAGEVKNIQYF. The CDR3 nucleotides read TGTGCCAGCAACCCCGCCGGGGAGGTCAAAAACATTCAGTACTTC.

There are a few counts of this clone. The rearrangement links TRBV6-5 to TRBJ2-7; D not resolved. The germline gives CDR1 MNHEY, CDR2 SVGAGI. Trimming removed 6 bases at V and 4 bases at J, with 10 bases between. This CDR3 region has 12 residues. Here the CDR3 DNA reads TGTGCCAGCAGCCTCGACTCGTACGAGCAGTACTTC. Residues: CASSLDSYEQYF.

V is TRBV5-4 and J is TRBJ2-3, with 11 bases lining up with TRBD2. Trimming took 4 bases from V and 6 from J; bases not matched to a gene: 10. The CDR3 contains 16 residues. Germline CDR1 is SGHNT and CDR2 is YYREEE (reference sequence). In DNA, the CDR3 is TGTGCCAGCAGCCCAACCCTAGCGGGAGGTTCGGATACGCAGTATTTT. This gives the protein CASSPTLAGGSDTQYF.

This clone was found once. The CDR3 here is CASSLSKGIWQPQHF. CDR3 bases: TGTGCCAGCAGCTTATCTAAGGGTATATGGCAGCCCCAGCATTTT. This chain connects TRBV7-8 to TRBJ1-5; unclear D gene. This CDR3 is 15 amino acids long. V lost 2 bases, J lost 7 bases, and 15 bases lay in between. Germline CDR1 SGHVS, CDR2 FQNEAQ.

The CDR3 region is CASSDTLFSYNEQFF. Written as DNA, the CDR3 is TGTGCCAGCAGTGACACCCTATTCTCCTACAATGAGCAGTTCTTC. This chain links TRBV6-4 with TRBJ2-1; D is unresolved. From germline, CDR1 is MRHNA and CDR2 SNTAGT. This CDR3 contains 15 residues. V lost 2 bases to trimming and J lost 0 bases, with 8 bases between them.

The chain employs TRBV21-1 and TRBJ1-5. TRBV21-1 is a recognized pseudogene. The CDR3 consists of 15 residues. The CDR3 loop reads CASSQDGGKHQPQHF. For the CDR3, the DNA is TGTGCCAGCAGCCAGGACGGCGGTAAACATCAGCCCCAGCATTTT.

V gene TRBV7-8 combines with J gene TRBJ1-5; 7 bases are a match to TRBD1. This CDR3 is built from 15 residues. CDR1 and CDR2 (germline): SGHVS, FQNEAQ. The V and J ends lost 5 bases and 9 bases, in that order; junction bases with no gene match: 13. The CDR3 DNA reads TGTGCCAGCAGCGAGACAGGGACGGGGCGGGGGCCCCAGCATTTT. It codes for CASSETGTGRGPQHF.

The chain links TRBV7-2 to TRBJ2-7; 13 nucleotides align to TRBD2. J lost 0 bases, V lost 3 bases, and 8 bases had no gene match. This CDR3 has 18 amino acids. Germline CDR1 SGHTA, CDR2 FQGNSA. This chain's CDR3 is CASSFTGTSGTLSYEQYF. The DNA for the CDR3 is TGTGCCAGCAGCTTCACCGGGACTAGCGGGACCCTCTCCTACGAGCAGTACTTC.

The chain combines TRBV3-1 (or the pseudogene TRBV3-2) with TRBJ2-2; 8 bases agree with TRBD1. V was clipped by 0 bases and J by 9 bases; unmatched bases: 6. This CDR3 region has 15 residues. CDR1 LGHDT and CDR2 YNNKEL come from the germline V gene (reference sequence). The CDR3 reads CASSQDITGGRELFF. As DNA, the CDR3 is TGTGCCAGCAGCCAAGATATAACAGGGGGAAGGGAGCTGTTTTTT.

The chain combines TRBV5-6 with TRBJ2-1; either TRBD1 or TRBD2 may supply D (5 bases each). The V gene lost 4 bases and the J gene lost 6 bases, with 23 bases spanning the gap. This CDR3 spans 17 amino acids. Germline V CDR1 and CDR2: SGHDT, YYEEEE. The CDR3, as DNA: TGTGCCAGCAGCCGAGCCCGATCGTGGGAGCAGGGCAATGAGCAGTTCTTC. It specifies CASSRARSWEQGNEQFF.

Here the CDR3 DNA reads TGTGCCAGCAGTTACCGCCCCGGGACAGACTATGGCTACACCTTC. Amino acids: CASSYRPGTDYGYTF. The V and J genes are TRBV6-6 and TRBJ1-2; 7 bases fit TRBD1. The CDR3 covers 15 residues. Losses at the gene ends were 2 bases for V and 3 bases for J; bases not matched to a gene: 6. The germline CDR1 and CDR2 sequences are MNHNY and SVGAGI (reference sequence).

The CDR3, as DNA: TGTGCCAGCCAAGAGGTCCAGGGGGCTTTCTATGGCTACACCTTC. Translation gives CASQEVQGAFYGYTF. V usage is TRBV6-5 and J usage is TRBJ1-2, with 8 nucleotides matching TRBD1. CDR1 and CDR2 (germline): MNHEY, SVGAGI. Trimming at V came to 8 bases and at J to 4 bases, leaving 12 bases not matched to a gene. The CDR3 extends over 15 amino acids.

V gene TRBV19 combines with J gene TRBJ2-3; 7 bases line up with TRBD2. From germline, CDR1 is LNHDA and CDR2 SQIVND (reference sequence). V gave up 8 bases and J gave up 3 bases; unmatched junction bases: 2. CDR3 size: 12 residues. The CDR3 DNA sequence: TGTGCCAGTGGCGGGAGAACAGATACGCAGTATTTT. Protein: CASGGRTDTQYF.

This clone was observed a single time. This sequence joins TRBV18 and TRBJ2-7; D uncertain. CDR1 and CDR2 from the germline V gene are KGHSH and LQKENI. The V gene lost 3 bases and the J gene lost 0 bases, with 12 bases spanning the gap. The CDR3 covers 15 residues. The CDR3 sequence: CASSPTTASSYEQYF. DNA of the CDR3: TGTGCCAGCTCACCCACGACGGCGAGCTCCTACGAGCAGTACTTC.

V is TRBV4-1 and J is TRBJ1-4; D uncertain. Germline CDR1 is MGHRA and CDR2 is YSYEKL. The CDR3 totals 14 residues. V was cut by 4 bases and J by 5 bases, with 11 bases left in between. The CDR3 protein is CASSREQRNEKLFF. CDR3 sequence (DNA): TGCGCCAGCAGCCGCGAACAGCGGAATGAAAAACTGTTTTTT.

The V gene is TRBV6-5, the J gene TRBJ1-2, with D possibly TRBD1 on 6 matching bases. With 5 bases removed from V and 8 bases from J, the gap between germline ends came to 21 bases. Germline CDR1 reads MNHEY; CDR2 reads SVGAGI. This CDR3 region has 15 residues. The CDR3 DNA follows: TGTGCCAGCAGTAGGGGGGGACTGGGTAACTGGGGCTACACCTTC. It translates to CASSRGGLGNWGYTF.